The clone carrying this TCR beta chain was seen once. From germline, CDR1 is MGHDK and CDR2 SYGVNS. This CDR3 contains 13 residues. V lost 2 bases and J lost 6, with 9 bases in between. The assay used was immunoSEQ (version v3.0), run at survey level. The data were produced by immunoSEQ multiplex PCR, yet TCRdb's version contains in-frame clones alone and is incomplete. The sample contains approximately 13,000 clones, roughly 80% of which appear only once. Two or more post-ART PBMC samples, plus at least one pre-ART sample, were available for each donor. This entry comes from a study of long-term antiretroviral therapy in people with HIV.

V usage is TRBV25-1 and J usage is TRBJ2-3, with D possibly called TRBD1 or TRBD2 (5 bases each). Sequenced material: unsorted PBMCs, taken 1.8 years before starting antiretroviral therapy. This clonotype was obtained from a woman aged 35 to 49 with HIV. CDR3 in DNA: TGTGCCAGCAGTGAACCAGGGAGTGATACGCAGTATTTT. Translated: CASSEPGSDTQYF.